These 32 T cell receptor beta chains were sequenced from one sample in a study of T cells after yellow fever vaccination. TCRdb analysed the 5' RACE reads with MiXCR anew, one entry per CDR3 protein. In the table there are about 260,000 distinct CDR3 sequences, about an eighth of which are singletons. The source material was CD4+ T cells sorted from PBMCs, sampled 45 days after the yellow fever booster vaccination. The receptors were sampled from a man aged 30 to 45 who received the YFV17D yellow fever vaccine.

The chain employs TRBV18 and TRBJ2-7; maybe TRBD1 (5 bases). CDR1 is KGHSH and CDR2 is LQKENI in the germline V gene. The V end was cut by 3 bases, the J end by 1 base, with 16 bases between. The CDR3 extends over 16 amino acids. The CDR3 here is CASSPTSPGQSYEQYF. The CDR3 DNA reads TGTGCCAGCTCACCCACCTCCCCTGGACAATCCTACGAGCAGTACTTC. Using reference TRBV18 and TRBJ2-7 for the parts outside the CDR3, the full variable domain is NAGVMQNPRHLVRRRGQEARLRCSPMKGHSHVYWYRQLPEEGLKFMVYLQKENIIDESGMPKERFSAEFPKEGPSILRIQQVVRGDSAAYFCASSPTSPGQSYEQYFGPGTRLTVT.

A few counts support this clonotype. The chain joins TRBV7-2 to TRBJ1-3; a possible D gene is TRBD1 (6 bases). The CDR3 loop spans 14 amino acids. CDR1 SGHTA and CDR2 FQGNSA come from the germline V gene. Deletions cut 5 bases from V and 6 bases from J, with 14 bases between. The CDR3 DNA sequence: TGTGCCAGCAGCCTCCGGACAGAGAAAAACACCATATATTTT. This translates into CASSLRTEKNTIYF.

This clonotype was detected a few times. The V and J genes are TRBV5-4 and TRBJ2-5; tentative D call: TRBD2 (6 bases). V gave up 4 bases and J gave up 4 bases, with 14 bases separating them. Germline assignment: CDR1 SGHNT and CDR2 YYREEE (reference sequence). There are 14 residues in the CDR3. This CDR3 reads CASSQGTAGETQYF. CDR3 nucleotide sequence: TGTGCCAGCAGCCAAGGGACTGCAGGAGAGACCCAGTACTTC.

This sequence joins TRBV20-1 and TRBJ2-7; 11 bases map to TRBD2. J was trimmed by 4 bases and V by 4 bases; bases with no gene match: 6. The CDR3 runs to 14 residues. Germline-derived CDR1 and CDR2 are DFQATT and SNEGSKA (reference sequence). The CDR3 DNA sequence: TGCAGTGCTATTACTAGCGGGAGAGGTTACGAGCAGTACTTC. Residues: CSAITSGRGYEQYF.

This clonotype has just a few counts. The chain joins TRBV2 to TRBJ1-1; D unclear. The length of the CDR3 is 14 residues. Germline V gene data show CDR1 as SNHLY and CDR2 as FYNNEI. Trimming took 3 bases from V and 2 from J, leaving 10 bases between them. Here the CDR3 DNA reads TGTGCCAGCAGTGAGGTGCAGCTTAACACTGAAGCTTTCTTT. It is translated as CASSEVQLNTEAFF.

This clonotype turned up a few times. The chain links TRBV6-2 or TRBV6-3 to TRBJ2-1; D not certain. CDR1 is MNHEY, CDR2 SVGEGT, per germline. This CDR3 has 8 residues. V dropped 8 bases and J dropped 14 bases, with 7 bases sitting between them. The CDR3 DNA is TGTGCCAGCCGTTGGGAGTTCTTC. Translated: CASRWEFF.

The chain employs TRBV7-2 and TRBJ1-2; no reliable D call. The V end lost 1 base, the J end lost 3 bases, and 6 bases lay between the germline ends. Looked up from germline, CDR1 is SGHTA and CDR2 is FQGNSA. This CDR3 has 13 residues. CDR3 in amino acids: CASSLVTDYGYTF. DNA of the CDR3: TGTGCCAGCAGCTTAGTAACGGACTATGGCTACACCTTC.

This clonotype has more than one count but fewer than ten. Written as DNA, the CDR3 is TGCGCCAGCAGTGTCACAGGGGGCACCTTCTCTGGGGCCAACGTCCTGACTTTC. It translates to CASSVTGGTFSGANVLTF. The gene calls are TRBV5-1 and TRBJ2-6; 9 nucleotides agree with TRBD1. V lost 5 bases and J lost 0; bases outside the gene matches: 9. The CDR3 sequence is 18 residues long. Germline CDR1 is SGHRS and CDR2 is YFSETQ.

The gene calls are TRBV6-2 or TRBV6-3 and TRBJ2-6; D is possibly TRBD1 (6 bases). The germline gives CDR1 MNHEY, CDR2 SVGEGT. The CDR3 length is 17 residues. The V end lost 5 bases, the J end lost 0 bases, and 14 bases lay between the germline ends. The CDR3 loop reads CASSRNRGSSGANVLTF. The CDR3 region has the DNA TGTGCCAGCAGTCGGAATAGGGGGAGCTCTGGGGCCAACGTCCTGACTTTC.

This chain uses TRBV29-1 with TRBJ2-2; D might be TRBD1 (5 bases). This CDR3 has 12 residues. The ends were cut back, 4 bases at V and 7 bases at J, with 10 bases in the middle. Germline CDR1 and CDR2: SQVTM and ANQGSEA. CDR3 sequence: CSVGGRGGELFF. The CDR3 DNA reads TGCAGCGTTGGGGGCCGCGGCGGGGAGCTGTTTTTT.

This clonotype was counted between two and nine times. The J gene is TRBJ1-4, the V gene TRBV5-1; maybe TRBD1 (5 bases). In germline, CDR1 is SGHRS, CDR2 YFSETQ. The CDR3 totals 16 residues. Trimming took off 0 bases at V and 3 bases at J, with 12 bases between the two ends. The CDR3 loop is CASSLAATTANEKLFF. CDR3 nucleotides: TGCGCCAGCAGCTTGGCCGCCACGACAGCTAATGAAAAACTGTTTTTT.

This clonotype was detected ten times or more. CDR3 residues: CSAGYRGEETQYF. In nucleotides, the CDR3 is TGCAGCGCAGGTTACAGGGGAGAAGAGACCCAGTACTTC. The J gene is TRBJ2-5, the V gene TRBV29-1, with TRBD1 matching 7 bases. CDR3 length: 13 residues. The germline V gene has CDR1 SQVTM and CDR2 ANQGSEA. V lost 7 bases, J lost 3 bases, and 8 bases stayed unmatched. Complete variable domain (other parts from reference TRBV29-1 and TRBJ2-5): SAVISQKPSRDICQRGTSLTIQCQVDSQVTMMFWYRQQPGQSLTLIATANQGSEATYESGFVIDKFPISRPNLTFSTLTVSNMSPEDSSIYLCSAGYRGEETQYFGPGTRLLVL.

The table lists this clonotype with a few counts. CDR3 sequence reads: CASRISGSIYNEQFF. In DNA, the CDR3 is TGTGCCAGCAGAATTAGCGGGAGTATTTACAATGAGCAGTTCTTC. V and J are TRBV7-2 and TRBJ2-1, with 9 nucleotides matching TRBD2. V gave up 6 bases and J gave up 4 bases; unmatched junction bases: 7. CDR1 and CDR2 (germline): SGHTA, FQGNSA. The CDR3 runs to 15 residues.

The rearrangement joins TRBV7-2 to TRBJ1-2; unclear D gene. Germline CDR1 SGHTA, CDR2 FQGNSA. This CDR3 spans 15 amino acids. V lost 4 bases to trimming and J lost 4 bases, with 16 bases between them. The DNA of the CDR3 is TGTGCCAGCAGCTCGCGGACGGGAAGATTCTATGGCTACACCTTC. This sequence encodes CASSSRTGRFYGYTF.

This clonotype was picked up many times. The chain employs TRBV18 and TRBJ2-5; perhaps TRBD1 as D (6 bases). From germline, CDR1 is KGHSH and CDR2 LQKENI. V dropped 9 bases and J dropped 2 bases, with 13 bases sitting between them. CDR3 length: 13 residues. The CDR3: CASSPGTQETQYF. The CDR3 region has the DNA TGTGCCAGTAGTCCCGGGACACAAGAGACCCAGTACTTC.

The chain combines TRBV15 with TRBJ2-5; D not resolved. This CDR3 has 12 residues. V dropped 4 bases and J dropped 1 base, with 4 bases sitting between them. Germline CDR1 and CDR2: LNHNV and YYDKDF (reference sequence). CDR3 protein: CATSNIQETQYF. The CDR3, as DNA: TGTGCCACCAGCAACATCCAAGAGACCCAGTACTTC. Based on the CDR3 plus reference TRBV15 and TRBJ2-5, the full variable domain is DAMVIQNPRYQVTQFGKPVTLSCSQTLNHNVMYWYQQKSSQAPKLLFHYYDKDFNNEADTPDNFQSRRPNTSFCFLDIRSPGLGDTAMYLCATSNIQETQYFGPGTRLLVL.

This sequence joins TRBV12-3 or TRBV12-4 and TRBJ2-7; unclear D gene. Between the trimmed V and J ends, which lost 5 bases and 3 bases, there was a span of 11 bases. This CDR3 region has 13 residues. The CDR3 region is CASSPNGRYEQYF. CDR3 coding DNA: TGTGCCAGCAGTCCCAATGGCCGCTACGAGCAGTACTTC.

The CDR3 protein is CASSLEGCNEQFF. The CDR3 nucleotides are TGTGCCAGCAGCTTAGAGGGCTGTAATGAGCAGTTCTTC. The chain couples TRBV7-6 to TRBJ2-1; D uncertain. Germline CDR1 reads SGHVS; CDR2 reads FNYEAQ. The length of the CDR3 is 13 residues. V was trimmed by 1 base and J by 7 bases, leaving 8 bases between them.

This clonotype was observed at least ten times. The chain employs TRBV28 and TRBJ2-3; no definite D call. Trimming stripped 2 bases from V and 4 bases from J, with 7 bases between. The germline V gene encodes CDR1 MDHEN and CDR2 SYDVKM. The length of the CDR3 is 13 residues. The DNA of the CDR3 is TGTGCCAGCAGTTTACGGGTTTCAGATACGCAGTATTTT. It codes for CASSLRVSDTQYF.

In this sample, this clonotype turned up a few times. The chain is built from TRBV9 and TRBJ1-1; TRBD1 might be the D (6 bases). From germline, CDR1 is SGDLS and CDR2 YYNGEE. This CDR3 has 15 amino acids. V dropped 3 bases and J dropped 1 base, with 13 bases sitting between them. CDR3 amino acids: CASSAYLQGNTEAFF. The CDR3 nucleotides are TGTGCCAGCAGCGCCTATTTACAGGGGAACACTGAAGCTTTCTTT.

This clonotype was counted ten times or more. The CDR3 spells CASSPEDVFADLYNEQFF. The DNA of the CDR3 is TGTGCCAGCAGCCCAGAGGACGTTTTTGCGGATCTCTACAATGAGCAGTTCTTC. The chain combines TRBV9 with TRBJ2-1; D is undetermined. There are 18 residues in the CDR3. V shed 4 bases and J shed 3 bases, with 23 bases lying between them. Germline V gives CDR1 SGDLS, CDR2 YYNGEE.

The chain carries TRBV7-9 and TRBJ2-7; 7 bases map to TRBD1. Germline V gene lookup returns CDR1 SEHNR and CDR2 FQNEAQ (reference sequence). This CDR3 has 15 residues. J was trimmed by 2 bases and V by 4 bases; bases with no gene match: 8. The CDR3 here is CASSSGTAWPYEQYF. CDR3 coding DNA: TGTGCCAGCAGCTCCGGGACAGCATGGCCCTACGAGCAGTACTTC.

This clonotype was seen a few times. This chain links TRBV27 with TRBJ2-7; 10 bases line up with TRBD1. The germline CDR1 and CDR2 sequences are MNHEY and SMNVEV (reference sequence). The junction had 7 bases not matched to a gene; V was cut back by 5 bases and J by 6 bases. The CDR3 is 14 amino acids. This CDR3 reads CASSKGQGTFEQYF. The CDR3 DNA is TGTGCCAGCAGTAAGGGACAGGGGACGTTCGAGCAGTACTTC.

This clonotype showed up just a few times. The gene calls are TRBV7-2 and TRBJ2-2; maybe TRBD2 (6 bases). V was pared by 3 bases and J by 6 bases, with 14 bases between. Germline V CDR1 and CDR2: SGHTA, FQGNSA. The CDR3 extends over 15 amino acids. The CDR3 bases are TGTGCCAGCAGCTTTGGAGGGCCTGGAGCCGGGGAGCTGTTTTTT. Residues: CASSFGGPGAGELFF. Variable domain in full (rest from reference TRBV7-2 and TRBJ2-2): GAGVSQSPSNKVTEKGKDVELRCDPISGHTALYWYRQSLGQGLEFLIYFQGNSAPDKSGLPSDRFSAERTGGSVSTLTIQRTQQEDSAVYLCASSFGGPGAGELFFGEGSRLTVL.

The rearrangement joins TRBV20-1 to TRBJ2-7; 9 nucleotides agree with TRBD2. Germline CDR1 DFQATT, CDR2 SNEGSKA (reference sequence). After removal of 3 bases from V and 2 bases from J, the junction contained 2 bases not matched to a gene. This CDR3 region has 13 residues. The CDR3 DNA follows: TGCAGTGCTAGGCTAGCGGGGACCTACGAGCAGTACTTC. This encodes CSARLAGTYEQYF.

This clonotype was recorded a few times. The gene calls are TRBV12-3 or TRBV12-4 and TRBJ2-1; D is possibly TRBD2 (6 bases). Trimming took off 3 bases at V and 15 bases at J, with 15 bases between the two ends. This CDR3 spans 12 amino acids. The CDR3 nucleotides read TGTGCCAGCAGTTTCTCTCCGGGAGAAACGTTCTTC. Translation gives CASSFSPGETFF.

The genes are TRBV7-9 and TRBJ2-1; D remains ambiguous. The germline V and J ends were trimmed by 1 base and 9 bases, with 7 bases remaining between them. CDR3 size: 12 residues. Germline assignment: CDR1 SEHNR and CDR2 FQNEAQ (reference sequence). DNA for the CDR3: TGTGCCAGCAGCTTAGTTTTCGGTGAGCAGTTCTTC. Translation gives CASSLVFGEQFF.

The sample holds a few counts of this clonotype. This chain links TRBV5-1 with TRBJ2-7; TRBD1 might be the D (5 bases). Deletions cut 0 bases from V and 0 bases from J, with 10 bases between. Germline V gives CDR1 SGHRS, CDR2 YFSETQ. The CDR3 length is 15 residues. CDR3: CASSLVQASSYEQYF. The CDR3 nucleotides read TGCGCCAGCAGCTTGGTACAGGCTAGCTCCTACGAGCAGTACTTC.

This clonotype was found a few times. This rearrangement joins TRBV6-1 to TRBJ2-7; D possibly corresponds to TRBD2 (5 bases). The CDR3 is 15 residues long. Between the trimmed V and J ends, which lost 8 bases and 0 bases, there was a span of 17 bases. In germline, CDR1 is MNHNS, CDR2 SASEGT. The chain's CDR3 is CASENGEGRSYEQYF. The CDR3, as DNA: TGTGCCAGCGAAAATGGAGAGGGCCGCTCCTACGAGCAGTACTTC.

This clonotype was counted only a few times. The chain is built from TRBV6-2 or TRBV6-3 and TRBJ1-1, with D possibly TRBD1 on 5 matching bases. V lost 7 bases, J lost 7 bases, and 13 bases lay in between. From germline, CDR1 is MNHEY and CDR2 SVGEGT. There are 12 residues in the CDR3. The CDR3 nucleotides read TGTGCCAGCACTTCCGGGACCGGTGAAGCTTTCTTT. Translation: CASTSGTGEAFF.

This clonotype has more than one count but fewer than ten. The V call is TRBV7-6, the J call TRBJ1-2; 8 nucleotides line up with TRBD1. The CDR3 runs 14 residues. The J segment lost 5 bases and the V segment lost 2 bases, leaving 4 bases of the junction unmatched. The germline V gene encodes CDR1 SGHVS and CDR2 FNYEAQ. CDR3 sequence reads: CASSLQGAGYGYTF. CDR3 DNA: TGTGCCAGCAGCTTACAGGGGGCGGGATATGGCTACACCTTC. Based on the CDR3 plus reference TRBV7-6 and TRBJ1-2, the full variable domain is GAGVSQSPRYKVTKRGQDVALRCDPISGHVSLYWYRQALGQGPEFLTYFNYEAQQDKSGLPNDRFSAERPEGSISTLTIQRTEQRDSAMYRCASSLQGAGYGYTFGSGTRLTVV.

This chain links TRBV3-1 with TRBJ2-5, with TRBD2 matching 9 bases. Germline V gene data show CDR1 as LGHDT and CDR2 as YNNKEL (reference sequence). This CDR3 is 15 amino acids long. V was clipped by 4 bases and J by 2 bases; unmatched bases: 5. In DNA, the CDR3 is TGTGCCAGCAGCCCGACTAGCGGACAGCAAGAGACCCAGTACTTC. It yields the protein CASSPTSGQQETQYF.